This T cell receptor (beta chain) was obtained from a study of blood T cell repertoires in COVID-19. Study-level background: From the United States, Italy and Spain came samples of acute and convalescent COVID-19. PBMCs, B-cell-depleted T cells, or T cells were the source of the cDNA or gDNA that made up the material.

Cohort assignment relied on participant-reported clinical history. As handled by the study authors: Amplifying reference gene primers gave estimates of nucleated cell counts. Here immunoSEQ multiplex PCR was the method, and the copy in TCRdb shows in-frame clones only, minus some. Clonal size and the V and J genes are those of that table, whereas D and trimming came from the DNA. The table has about 350,000 clones, 88% seen once; the top ten hold approximately 0.97%. This TCR derives from a woman aged 30 to 39 who had been exposed to COVID-19. Sample: PBMCs or T cells enriched from blood (not recorded which).

CDR3 in amino acids: CASRPAGTGQGENEQFF. Written as DNA, the CDR3 is TGTGCCAGCCGACCGGCGGGAACGGGACAGGGTGAAAATGAGCAGTTCTTC. The V gene is TRBV28, the J gene TRBJ2-1; 9 positions match TRBD1. CDR1 MDHEN and CDR2 SYDVKM come from the germline V gene. Germline trimming cut 8 bases from V and 7 bases from J; bases unmatched to any gene: 18. The CDR3 totals 17 residues.